This passage covers 15 T cell receptor beta chains from one sample sequenced in a study of T cells in Graves' hyperthyroidism and ophthalmopathy. The source material, RNA transcripts, was used to amplify TCR beta CDR3 regions. The TCR CDR3 was amplified in a first-round RT-PCR using the HTBI primer set. TCRdb analysed the multiplex PCR reads with MiXCR anew, one entry per CDR3 protein. The sample includes approximately 380,000 distinct CDR3 sequences, over 11% of them seen just once. Sequencing was done on a sample of blood. Receptors originate from a man aged 45-60 years with Graves' ophthalmopathy.

This clonotype was counted many times. The chain joins TRBV18 to TRBJ1-1; D is unclear. Germline assignment: CDR1 KGHSH and CDR2 LQKENI. Trimming shortened V by 0 bases and J by 4 bases, and 9 bases separated the two germline ends. CDR3 length: 14 residues. The CDR3 nucleotides read TGTGCCAGCTCACCACCAGCCAGGATCACTGAAGCTTTCTTT. Amino acids: CASSPPARITEAFF.

This clonotype was recorded many times. The chain joins TRBV5-1 to TRBJ2-7; D is unresolved. Germline V gene data show CDR1 as SGHRS and CDR2 as YFSETQ. The CDR3 is made up of 14 amino acids. V was clipped by 0 bases and J by 0 bases, with 7 bases between them. The DNA of the CDR3 is TGCGCCAGCAGCTTGGCCTTGAGCTCCTACGAGCAGTACTTC. As protein: CASSLALSSYEQYF.

In its sample, this clonotype was seen many times. The rearrangement links TRBV3-1 to TRBJ2-1; 12 bases are a match to TRBD2. Germline lookup yields CDR1 LGHDT and CDR2 YNNKEL (reference sequence). V trimming: 1 base; J trimming: 8 bases; junction bases outside the gene matches: 6. The length of the CDR3 is 16 residues. The CDR3 DNA reads as TGTGCCAGCAGCCAAGCGGGGACTAGCGGGCCCCATGAGCAGTTCTTC. Residues: CASSQAGTSGPHEQFF.

This clonotype was found a few times. The chain combines TRBV6-1 with TRBJ2-7; 11 positions match TRBD1. The CDR3 is 15 amino acids. The germline gives CDR1 MNHNS, CDR2 SASEGT. With V trimmed by 6 bases and J by 7 bases, 11 bases remained unmatched. This CDR3 is CASSPLGQGAGEQYF. For the CDR3, the DNA is TGTGCCAGCAGCCCCCTAGGACAGGGGGCAGGGGAGCAGTACTTC.

There are a few counts of this clonotype. This rearrangement joins TRBV6-1 to TRBJ2-4; possible D gene TRBD1, 6 bases. V lost 2 bases, J lost 4 bases, and 18 bases lay in between. The germline V gene has CDR1 MNHNS and CDR2 SASEGT. The CDR3 is 17 residues long. CDR3 sequence reads: CASSELRQDRAKNIQYF. CDR3 nucleotide sequence: TGTGCCAGCAGTGAACTTCGACAGGACCGGGCAAAAAACATTCAGTACTTC.

The V call is TRBV20-1, the J call TRBJ2-7; 9 bases line up with TRBD1. Germline CDR1 and CDR2: DFQATT and SNEGSKA (reference sequence). The CDR3 sequence is 15 residues long. V lost 4 bases to trimming and J lost 4 bases; unmatched junction nucleotides: 11. CDR3 DNA sequence: TGCAGTGCTACCCAAACAGGGGGCGGGGGTTACGAGCAGTACTTC. It translates to CSATQTGGGGYEQYF.

This clonotype was seen repeatedly, ten times or more. V and J are TRBV5-1 and TRBJ2-1; TRBD2 matches at 7 bases. The V and J ends lost 5 bases and 5 bases, in that order; junction bases with no gene match: 7. The CDR3 consists of 14 residues. Germline CDR1 and CDR2: SGHRS and YFSETQ. DNA for the CDR3: TGCGCCAGCAGAGCGCTGCGGGAGAACAATGAGCAGTTCTTC. Translating gives CASRALRENNEQFF. The variable domain in full, with the rest retrieved from reference TRBV5-1 and TRBJ2-1, is KAGVTQTPRYLIKTRGQQVTLSCSPISGHRSVSWYQQTPGQGLQFLFEYFSETQRNKGNFPGRFSGRQFSNSRSEMNVSTLELGDSALYLCASRALRENNEQFFGPGTRLTVL.

This clonotype was detected many times. The chain couples TRBV20-1 to TRBJ2-3; weak D call: TRBD1 (8 bases). Germline V gene sequence: CDR1 DFQATT, CDR2 SNEGSKA (reference sequence). Trimming removed 5 bases at V and 6 bases at J, with 15 bases between. The CDR3 sequence is 13 residues long. The CDR3 DNA is TGCAGTGCTTTCATACAGGGGGGGGATACGCAGTATTTT. Translating gives CSAFIQGGDTQYF.

This clonotype was recorded at least ten times. The chain links TRBV10-3 to TRBJ2-3; perhaps TRBD1 as D (6 bases). The CDR3 runs to 14 residues. Deletions cut 6 bases from V and 2 bases from J, with 12 bases between. The germline CDR1 and CDR2 sequences are ENHRY and SYGVKD. The CDR3 reads CAISRGQNTDTQYF. The CDR3 DNA reads TGTGCCATCAGCCGCGGACAGAACACAGATACGCAGTATTTT.

This clonotype has ten or more counts. The chain combines TRBV28 with TRBJ2-7, with no clear D. This CDR3 comprises 14 residues. CDR1 and CDR2 from the germline V gene are MDHEN and SYDVKM. V lost 4 bases and J lost 7, with 17 bases in between. CDR3 loop: CASSSGSTPGEQYF. The DNA for the CDR3 is TGTGCCAGCAGTTCAGGAAGCACACCTGGGGAGCAGTACTTC.

V gene TRBV4-1 combines with J gene TRBJ1-3, with 8 bases matching TRBD1. V was clipped by 0 bases and J by 2 bases; unmatched bases: 3. The CDR3 is made up of 16 amino acids. Germline V gives CDR1 MGHRA, CDR2 YSYEKL. The CDR3 DNA sequence: TGCGCCAGCAGCCAAGATACAGGGGGGACTGGAAACACCATATATTTT. This sequence encodes CASSQDTGGTGNTIYF.

This clonotype has just a few counts. The V and J genes are TRBV19 and TRBJ2-1; 9 bases are shared with TRBD1. This CDR3 is 19 amino acids long. Germline V CDR1 and CDR2: LNHDA, SQIVND (reference sequence). Unmatched junction bases numbered 14, after V lost 5 bases and J lost 0 bases. DNA for the CDR3: TGTGCCAGTAGTCCAGGACAGGGGCGAGGAATAAGCTCCTACAATGAGCAGTTCTTC. Its translation: CASSPGQGRGISSYNEQFF.

This clonotype was seen many times. CDR3 loop: CASSIRGTQYF. DNA of the CDR3: TGTGCCAGCAGTATACGGGGGACCCAGTACTTC. The rearrangement links TRBV28 to TRBJ2-5; possibly TRBD2 for D (5 bases). Per germline, CDR1 MDHEN and CDR2 SYDVKM. Between the trimmed V and J ends, which lost 5 bases and 7 bases, there was a span of 8 bases. This CDR3 has 11 amino acids. The variable domain in full, with the rest retrieved from reference TRBV28 and TRBJ2-5, is DVKVTQSSRYLVKRTGEKVFLECVQDMDHENMFWYRQDPGLGLRLIYFSYDVKMKEKGDIPEGYSVSREKKERFSLILESASTNQTSMYLCASSIRGTQYFGPGTRLLVL.

The table lists this clonotype with many counts. The J gene is TRBJ1-5, the V gene TRBV30; D may be TRBD1 (6 bases). Germline V gene sequence: CDR1 GTSNPN, CDR2 SVGIG (reference sequence). The CDR3 has 13 amino acids. Trimming took off 3 bases at V and 7 bases at J, with 13 bases between the two ends. CDR3 nucleotides: TGTGCCTGGAGCCGACAGGAAGGACAGCCCCAGCATTTT. Translation: CAWSRQEGQPQHF.

This clonotype was seen many times. V and J are TRBV7-3 and TRBJ2-7, with D maybe TRBD1 (5 bases). Trimming removed 5 bases at V and 1 base at J, with 15 bases between. The CDR3 is 15 residues long. Germline V gene lookup returns CDR1 SGHTA and CDR2 FQGTGA. This CDR3 reads CASSVPYGHSYEQYF. In DNA form, the CDR3 reads TGTGCCAGCAGCGTGCCATACGGACATTCCTACGAGCAGTACTTC.